One sample yielded the 32 T cell receptor beta chains listed below, sequenced in a study of chemoradiotherapy in HPV16-positive cancers. Measured with immunoSEQ multiplex PCR; TCRdb has only the in-frame clones, and not every one. Altogether about 6,900 clones are present, more than 80% being singletons, with the ten largest covering 7% to 9%. The sample here was tumor tissue, taken from a patient who underwent chemoradiotherapy. Receptors originate from a human donor with HPV-associated anogenital cancer.

This clone occurred once. The chain combines TRBV19 with TRBJ2-6; TRBD1 matches 9 bases. CDR3 length: 20 residues. Looked up from germline, CDR1 is LNHDA and CDR2 is SQIVND (reference sequence). V trimming: 3 bases; J trimming: 0 bases; junction bases outside the gene matches: 12. CDR3 bases: TGTGCCAGTAGTATTTTACGTGGGGACAGGGATTCCTCTGGGGCCAACGTCCTGACTTTC. Encoded protein: CASSILRGDRDSSGANVLTF.

In its sample, this clone was seen a few times. V usage is TRBV27 and J usage is TRBJ2-1; D possibly uses TRBD1 or TRBD2 (6 bases each). Germline assignment: CDR1 MNHEY and CDR2 SMNVEV (reference sequence). With 5 bases removed from V and 2 bases from J, the gap between germline ends came to 16 bases. CDR3 length: 16 amino acids. The CDR3 DNA follows: TGTGCCAGCAGTCAAAAACAGGGAGGTACCTACAATGAGCAGTTCTTC. As protein: CASSQKQGGTYNEQFF.

The V call is TRBV4-2, the J call TRBJ2-1, with a tentative D call TRBD1 (5 bases). V gave up 1 base and J gave up 8 bases, with 12 bases separating them. CDR3 length: 14 residues. Germline CDR1 reads LGHNA; CDR2 reads YNFKEQ. The DNA for the CDR3 is TGTGCCAGCAGCCAAGGGGGCACGGCGGATGAGCAGTTCTTC. Protein: CASSQGGTADEQFF.

The chain uses TRBV28 and TRBJ1-2; D is unresolved. Trimming cost V 3 bases and J 8 bases, with 16 bases left between them. The CDR3 length is 14 residues. CDR1 and CDR2 from the germline V gene are MDHEN and SYDVKM. The CDR3, as DNA: TGTGCCAGCAGTTTTCAAGGGAGGGTAGGGGGCTACACCTTC. This codes for CASSFQGRVGGYTF.

The chain joins TRBV9 to TRBJ1-6, with 7 bases aligning to TRBD1. This CDR3 spans 15 amino acids. V shed 3 bases, J shed 4 bases, and the junction held 4 bases outside the gene matches. The germline gives CDR1 SGDLS, CDR2 YYNGEE. The chain's CDR3 is CASSEGAIYNSPLHF. The CDR3 region has the DNA TGTGCCAGCAGCGAGGGGGCGATATATAATTCACCCCTCCACTTT. Full variable domain (remainder filled in from reference TRBV9 and TRBJ1-6): DSGVTQTPKHLITATGQRVTLRCSPRSGDLSVYWYQQSLDQGLQFLIQYYNGEERAKGNILERFSAQQFPDLHSELNLSSLELGDSALYFCASSEGAIYNSPLHFGNGTRLTVT.

CDR3 nucleotides: TGTGCCAGCAGCCCCCCCCCGGGACAGGGGGGGAATCAGCCCCAGCATTTT. Amino acids: CASSPPPGQGGNQPQHF. V gene TRBV7-3 combines with J gene TRBJ1-5; TRBD1 matches at 11 bases. In germline, CDR1 is SGHTA, CDR2 FQGTGA. CDR3 size: 17 residues. V lost 5 bases, J lost 4 bases, and 10 bases stayed unmatched.

This rearrangement joins TRBV2 to TRBJ1-3, with 8 positions matching TRBD1. Germline V gene sequence: CDR1 SNHLY, CDR2 FYNNEI. After removal of 4 bases from V and 1 base from J, the junction contained 9 bases not matched to a gene. CDR3 length: 17 amino acids. In DNA, the CDR3 is TGTGCCAGCAGTGGGAGACAGGGGCTCTTTTCTGGAAACACCATATATTTT. It encodes CASSGRQGLFSGNTIYF.

This chain links TRBV6-1 with TRBJ2-1; TRBD2 aligns across 13 bases. Germline CDR1 MNHNS, CDR2 SASEGT. CDR3 length: 14 residues. With 6 bases clipped from V and 7 bases from J, the junction kept 3 bases outside the gene matches. CDR3: CASSGTSGINEQFF. CDR3 nucleotides: TGTGCCAGCAGCGGGACTAGCGGGATTAATGAGCAGTTCTTC.

The rearrangement links TRBV5-4 to TRBJ1-1; D not resolved. Trimming cost V 1 base and J 0 bases, with 7 bases left between them. The CDR3 is made up of 14 amino acids. Germline V CDR1 and CDR2: SGHNT, YYREEE (reference sequence). The CDR3 region is CASSLQFMNTEAFF. In DNA form, the CDR3 reads TGTGCCAGCAGCTTGCAGTTTATGAACACTGAAGCTTTCTTT.

The chain carries TRBV19 and TRBJ2-4, with 14 nucleotides matching TRBD2. V dropped 3 bases and J dropped 8; count of bases not matched to a gene: 6. CDR1 and CDR2 from the germline V gene are LNHDA and SQIVND (reference sequence). This CDR3 contains 16 residues. In DNA form, the CDR3 reads TGTGCCAGTAGTATGGCCGGGACTAGCGGGAGTTACATTCAGTACTTC. Translating it yields CASSMAGTSGSYIQYF.

V is TRBV4-2 and J is TRBJ2-5; 8 positions agree with TRBD2. Germline CDR1 reads LGHNA; CDR2 reads YNFKEQ. The CDR3 covers 13 residues. V was clipped by 1 base and J by 5 bases; unmatched bases: 0. The CDR3 protein is CASSQAGGETQYF. CDR3 nucleotides: TGTGCCAGCAGCCAAGCGGGGGGGGAGACCCAGTACTTC.

This chain links TRBV4-2 with TRBJ2-7; D not certain. Trimming stripped 1 base from V and 3 bases from J, with 13 bases between. The germline CDR1 and CDR2 sequences are LGHNA and YNFKEQ. The CDR3 contains 15 residues. CDR3 sequence reads: CASSQGFANYYEQYF. In DNA, the CDR3 is TGTGCCAGCAGCCAAGGTTTTGCTAATTACTACGAGCAGTACTTC.

This chain joins TRBV6-5 and TRBJ1-1, with D uncertain. This CDR3 region has 14 residues. Germline CDR1 MNHEY, CDR2 SVGAGI. With 5 bases removed from V and 6 bases from J, the gap between germline ends came to 16 bases. The CDR3 protein is CASSARFGGAEAFF. The CDR3 DNA reads as TGTGCCAGCAGTGCCAGATTTGGTGGGGCTGAAGCTTTCTTT.

This chain connects TRBV7-2 to TRBJ2-7, with no clear D. There are 11 residues in the CDR3. Germline V lookup: CDR1 SGHTA, CDR2 FQGNSA. The germline V and J ends were trimmed by 5 bases and 2 bases, with 4 bases remaining between them. CDR3 nucleotides: TGTGCCAGCAGCCGGGCCTACGAGCAGTACTTC. Its protein product is CASSRAYEQYF.

This clone was observed a single time. This chain uses TRBV2 with TRBJ2-2; 9 bases match TRBD2. Germline loops: CDR1 SNHLY, CDR2 FYNNEI. This CDR3 has 17 residues. With V trimmed by 6 bases and J by 1 base, 9 bases remained unmatched. CDR3 protein: CASSVTTSGRNTGELFF. The CDR3 DNA is TGTGCCAGCAGCGTAACGACTAGCGGAAGGAACACCGGGGAGCTGTTTTTT.

CDR3 region: CASSLLGGPAYEQYF. The CDR3, as DNA: TGTGCCAGCAGCCTATTAGGAGGACCGGCCTACGAGCAGTACTTC. This rearrangement joins TRBV14 to TRBJ2-5; D may be TRBD2 (5 bases). Matching the DNA end better, TRBJ2-7 makes the J call doubtful. The CDR3 sequence is 15 residues long. The germline V gene has CDR1 SGHDN and CDR2 FVKESK.

This sequence joins TRBV6-5 and TRBJ2-7, with 7 bases aligning to TRBD2. Per germline, CDR1 MNHEY and CDR2 SVGAGI. J was trimmed by 7 bases and V by 4 bases; bases with no gene match: 7. CDR3 length: 13 amino acids. As DNA, the CDR3 is TGTGCCAGCAGTTTTTATTTGCGGGGGGAGCAGTACTTC. It is translated as CASSFYLRGEQYF.

J is TRBJ2-3 and V is TRBV4-1; maybe TRBD1 (5 bases). Trimming stripped 2 bases from V and 3 bases from J, with 15 bases between. The CDR3 length is 16 residues. Germline lookup yields CDR1 MGHRA and CDR2 YSYEKL. The CDR3 nucleotides are TGCGCCAGCAGCCAACCCTCAGGGTTTAGGACAGATACGCAGTATTTT. Its translation: CASSQPSGFRTDTQYF.

This sequence joins TRBV27 and TRBJ2-7; D is perhaps TRBD1 (6 bases). Germline loops: CDR1 MNHEY, CDR2 SMNVEV (reference sequence). Trimming removed 5 bases at V and 7 bases at J, with 9 bases between. CDR3 length equals 11 residues. As DNA, the CDR3 is TGTGCCAGCAGTCCAGGACAGGAGCAGTACTTC. Encoded protein: CASSPGQEQYF.

The chain employs TRBV9 and TRBJ2-7; 13 bases are shared with TRBD2. This CDR3 is 17 amino acids long. Looked up from germline, CDR1 is SGDLS and CDR2 is YYNGEE. V dropped 5 bases and J dropped 3; count of bases not matched to a gene: 11. CDR3: CASSHGLAGDNHYEQYF. The CDR3 DNA reads TGTGCCAGCAGTCACGGACTAGCGGGAGATAACCACTACGAGCAGTACTTC.

This chain links TRBV6-1 with TRBJ1-5; no reliable D call. The CDR3 is 14 residues long. V lost 0 bases and J lost 3, with 6 bases in between. Germline V lookup: CDR1 MNHNS, CDR2 SASEGT. CDR3 nucleotides: TGTGCCAGCAGTGAAGCTGGGGTCAATCAGCCCCAGCATTTT. This encodes CASSEAGVNQPQHF.

The chain has TRBV7-9 and TRBJ2-1; TRBD1 aligns across 7 bases. CDR3 length: 15 residues. Trimming took 3 bases from V and 10 from J; bases not matched to a gene: 12. Germline CDR1 SEHNR, CDR2 FQNEAQ (reference sequence). The CDR3, as DNA: TGTGCCAGCAGCTTTCTTGGACAGGCCCCACGGGAGCAGTTCTTC. This gives the protein CASSFLGQAPREQFF.

This chain links TRBV5-6 with TRBJ2-7; 10 bases are shared with TRBD2. The trim removed 6 bases at V and 3 bases at J, leaving 15 bases unmatched. CDR1 is SGHDT, CDR2 YYEEEE, per germline. The CDR3 is 17 residues long. CDR3 sequence: CASNRLAGSATRYEQYF. CDR3 sequence (DNA): TGTGCCAGCAACCGACTAGCGGGCTCAGCAACCCGCTACGAGCAGTACTTC.

The genes are TRBV28 and TRBJ2-7; 7 nucleotides align to TRBD1. Germline V gives CDR1 MDHEN, CDR2 SYDVKM. J was trimmed by 10 bases and V by 6 bases; bases with no gene match: 15. CDR3 length: 14 residues. CDR3 sequence: CASSDTGQRLPQYF. In nucleotides, the CDR3 is TGTGCCAGCAGCGATACGGGACAGCGACTTCCTCAGTACTTC.

The CDR3 sequence: CASSPESGTYFEAFF. Here the CDR3 DNA reads TGCGCCAGCAGCCCGGAATCCGGGACATACTTTGAAGCTTTCTTT. The chain joins TRBV5-1 to TRBJ1-1, with a tentative D call TRBD1 (6 bases). Trimming stripped 4 bases from V and 7 bases from J, with 20 bases between. The CDR3 sequence is 15 residues long. Germline-derived CDR1 and CDR2 are SGHRS and YFSETQ.

V and J are TRBV7-2 and TRBJ2-3, with D hard to call. The CDR3 spans 14 residues. Trimming took 1 base from V and 4 from J, leaving 9 bases between them. The germline V gene has CDR1 SGHTA and CDR2 FQGNSA. The CDR3 is CASSLGYMADTQYF. DNA for the CDR3: TGTGCCAGCAGCTTAGGCTACATGGCAGATACGCAGTATTTT.

The V gene is TRBV12-5, the J gene TRBJ2-3; 9 nucleotides align to TRBD1. Germline V gives CDR1 LGHNT, CDR2 FRNRAP. V was pared by 5 bases and J by 5 bases, with 8 bases of the junction left unmatched. The CDR3 is made up of 15 amino acids. The DNA for the CDR3 is TGTGCTAGTGGTCCGGGACAGGGTGAGGTAGATACGCAGTATTTT. It encodes CASGPGQGEVDTQYF.

The J gene is TRBJ2-7, the V gene TRBV11-2; D is unclear. V was shortened by 1 base and J by 0 bases, with 10 bases between the two germline ends. CDR1 is SGHAT and CDR2 is FQNNGV in the germline V gene. This CDR3 is 15 amino acids long. In DNA, the CDR3 is TGTGCCAGCAGCTTAGGCCCCGCTAGCTCCTACGAGCAGTACTTC. Protein product: CASSLGPASSYEQYF.

The gene calls are TRBV14 and TRBJ2-1; D remains ambiguous. In germline, CDR1 is SGHDN, CDR2 FVKESK. The CDR3 is 16 residues long. Trimming cost V 0 bases and J 5 bases, with 14 bases left between them. The CDR3 loop is CASSQDDLLYDNEQFF. CDR3 bases: TGTGCCAGCAGCCAAGATGATCTACTCTACGACAATGAGCAGTTCTTC.

The chain couples TRBV28 to TRBJ1-5; 7 nucleotides match TRBD1. Germline V gene sequence: CDR1 MDHEN, CDR2 SYDVKM. Trimming removed 7 bases from V and 0 bases from J; junction bases left unmatched: 3. The CDR3 loop spans 14 amino acids. The CDR3 region has the DNA TGTGCCAGCAAAGGGACAGTTAGCAATCAGCCCCAGCATTTT. This codes for CASKGTVSNQPQHF.

V usage is TRBV6-5 and J usage is TRBJ1-3; TRBD1 might be the D (6 bases). The CDR3 is 14 amino acids. The V end lost 2 bases, the J end lost 3 bases, and 8 bases lay between the germline ends. CDR1 is MNHEY and CDR2 is SVGAGI in the germline V gene. The CDR3 bases are TGTGCCAGCAGTTACATACAGGGTGGAAACACCATATATTTT. The encoded protein is CASSYIQGGNTIYF.

In this sample, this clone turned up once. V usage is TRBV19 and J usage is TRBJ1-5; D gene uncertain. Trimming pared 3 bases from V and 6 bases from J, leaving 6 bases between. The CDR3 has 12 amino acids. Germline V gene sequence: CDR1 LNHDA, CDR2 SQIVND (reference sequence). The CDR3 region is CASSIMGQPQHF. In nucleotides, the CDR3 is TGTGCCAGTAGTATTATGGGTCAGCCCCAGCATTTT.